One and the same sample provided the 5 T cell receptor beta chains below, sequenced in a study of blood T cell repertoires in COVID-19. Measured with immunoSEQ multiplex PCR; TCRdb has only the in-frame clones, and not every one. The sample has tens of thousands of clones; 90% are singletons. Material for sequencing was peripheral blood. Source of these receptors: a man aged 45-65 years with acute or convalescent COVID-19.

The chain uses TRBV19 and TRBJ1-5, with 8 bases matching TRBD1. The trim removed 4 bases at V and 2 bases at J, leaving 10 bases unmatched. Germline values: CDR1 LNHDA, CDR2 SQIVND (reference sequence). This CDR3 comprises 17 residues. Here the CDR3 DNA reads TGTGCCAGTAGTACCCGGGCAGGGGGCTTAGGCAATCAGCCCCAGCATTTT. This sequence encodes CASSTRAGGLGNQPQHF. The entire variable domain, with the rest obtained from reference TRBV19 and TRBJ1-5, is as follows: DGGITQSPKYLFRKEGQNVTLSCEQNLNHDAMYWYRQDPGQGLRLIYYSQIVNDFQKGDIAEGYSVSREKKESFPLTVTSAQKNPTAFYLCASSTRAGGLGNQPQHFGDGTRLSIL.

The chain combines TRBV7-2 with TRBJ1-6; 7 nucleotides agree with TRBD1. J lost 10 bases, V lost 2 bases, and 8 bases had no gene match. CDR1 is SGHTA, CDR2 FQGNSA, per germline. This CDR3 is built from 15 residues. The CDR3 loop is CASSLRQGGESPLHF. In DNA, the CDR3 is TGTGCCAGCAGCTTAAGACAGGGTGGAGAATCACCCCTCCACTTT.

The chain is built from TRBV7-2 and TRBJ2-1, with 14 bases that match TRBD2. This CDR3 spans 16 amino acids. V gave up 0 bases and J gave up 10 bases; unmatched junction bases: 5. The germline gives CDR1 SGHTA, CDR2 FQGNSA. The DNA of the CDR3 is TGTGCCAGCAGCTTAGCCGGGACTAGCGGGAGTGTGGAGCAGTTCTTC. This sequence encodes CASSLAGTSGSVEQFF.

This clone was picked up a small number of times. V usage is TRBV21-1 and J usage is TRBJ1-1. TRBV21-1 is noted as a pseudogene. CDR3 length: 14 residues. This CDR3 is CASSSPPRVTEAFF. The CDR3, as DNA: TGTGCCAGCAGCTCTCCCCCGCGAGTCACTGAAGCTTTCTTT.

The chain joins TRBV28 to TRBJ1-4; 10 nucleotides align to TRBD1. Germline CDR1 MDHEN, CDR2 SYDVKM. After removal of 5 bases from V and 5 bases from J, the junction contained 5 bases not matched to a gene. This CDR3 comprises 15 residues. CDR3 nucleotides: TGTGCCAGCAGTATCGGGACAGGGGAGAATGAAAAACTGTTTTTT. Translated: CASSIGTGENEKLFF.